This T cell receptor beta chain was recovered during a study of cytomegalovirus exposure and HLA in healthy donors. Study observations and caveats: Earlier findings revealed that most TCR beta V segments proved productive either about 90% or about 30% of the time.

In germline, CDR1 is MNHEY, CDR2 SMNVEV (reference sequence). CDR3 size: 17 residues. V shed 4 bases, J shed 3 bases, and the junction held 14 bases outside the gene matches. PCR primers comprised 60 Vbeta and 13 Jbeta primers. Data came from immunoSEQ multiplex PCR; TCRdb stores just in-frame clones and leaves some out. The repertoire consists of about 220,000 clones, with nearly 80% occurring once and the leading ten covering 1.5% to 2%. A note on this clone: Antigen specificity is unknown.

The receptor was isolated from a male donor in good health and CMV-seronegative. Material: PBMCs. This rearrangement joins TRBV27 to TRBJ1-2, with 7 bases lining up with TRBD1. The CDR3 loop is CASSSTSFDRADYGYTF. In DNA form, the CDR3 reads TGTGCCAGCAGTTCAACTAGCTTCGACAGGGCGGACTATGGCTACACCTTC.